The 21 T cell receptor beta chains listed next were all sequenced from one sample in a study of T cells after yellow fever vaccination. TCRdb fed the 5' RACE reads into MiXCR, producing one record per CDR3 protein. The sample contains a few hundred thousand distinct CDR3 sequences, roughly 4.3% of which appear only once. The sample consisted of PBMCs, taken 5 days after the yellow fever booster vaccination. These receptors came from a man aged 18 to 29 who received the YFV17D yellow fever vaccine.

J is TRBJ1-2 and V is TRBV7-2, with 7 positions matching TRBD1. The germline CDR1 and CDR2 sequences are SGHTA and FQGNSA. J was trimmed by 4 bases and V by 6 bases; bases with no gene match: 5. There are 13 residues in the CDR3. The CDR3, as DNA: TGTGCCAGCAGACAACAGGGGTTCTATGGCTACACCTTC. This translates into CASRQQGFYGYTF.

The chain employs TRBV7-6 and TRBJ2-1, with 10 positions matching TRBD1. The CDR3 is 14 amino acids. Germline CDR1 reads SGHVS; CDR2 reads FNYEAQ. The V segment lost 5 bases and the J segment 9 bases; nucleotides outside the gene matches: 7. The CDR3 bases are TGTGCCAGCAGCCCCGGGACAGGGGAACCTGAGCAGTTCTTC. Translation: CASSPGTGEPEQFF.

This chain links TRBV20-1 with TRBJ2-5; 9 bases agree with TRBD2. Trimming removed 2 bases from V and 1 base from J; junction bases left unmatched: 5. Germline-derived CDR1 and CDR2 are DFQATT and SNEGSKA (reference sequence). The CDR3 has 15 amino acids. CDR3 sequence reads: CSARSAGGRQETQYF. CDR3 nucleotides: TGCAGTGCTAGAAGTGCGGGGGGGCGCCAAGAGACCCAGTACTTC.

This clonotype was seen only a few times. V gene TRBV6-6 combines with J gene TRBJ1-1, with TRBD1 as a possible D gene (5 bases). From germline, CDR1 is MNHNY and CDR2 SVGAGI (reference sequence). The length of the CDR3 is 13 residues. V was shortened by 4 bases and J by 8 bases, with 14 bases between the two germline ends. The chain's CDR3 is CASSSPREGEAFF. The CDR3 nucleotides are TGTGCCAGCAGTTCACCCAGGGAGGGAGAAGCTTTCTTT.

This clonotype was detected a few times. The chain is built from TRBV20-1 and TRBJ1-1, with D uncertain. The CDR3 consists of 11 residues. Trimming cost V 0 bases and J 6 bases, with 5 bases left between them. From germline, CDR1 is DFQATT and CDR2 SNEGSKA (reference sequence). CDR3 in DNA: TGCAGTGCTAGAGATCTTCCTGAAGCTTTCTTT. This codes for CSARDLPEAFF.

The rearrangement joins TRBV12-3 or TRBV12-4 to TRBJ2-6; 13 bases line up with TRBD2. The length of the CDR3 is 17 residues. J was trimmed by 1 base and V by 5 bases; bases with no gene match: 2. The CDR3 bases are TGTGCCAGCAGTAGGGGACTAGCGGGGTCTGGGGCCAACGTCCTGACTTTC. It is translated as CASSRGLAGSGANVLTF.

In its sample, this clonotype was seen many times. This sequence joins TRBV20-1 and TRBJ1-2; D is uncertain. This CDR3 is 13 amino acids long. In germline, CDR1 is DFQATT, CDR2 SNEGSKA (reference sequence). Trimming shortened V by 4 bases and J by 4 bases, and 13 bases separated the two germline ends. The chain's CDR3 is CSAIRPESYGYTF. CDR3 nucleotides: TGCAGTGCTATTCGCCCGGAGAGCTATGGCTACACCTTC.

V usage is TRBV6-2 or TRBV6-3 and J usage is TRBJ2-7, with D unresolved. This CDR3 spans 14 amino acids. Germline assignment: CDR1 MNHEY and CDR2 SVGEGT. V lost 10 bases to trimming and J lost 0 bases, with 16 bases between them. The CDR3 sequence is CATTGPSYSYEQYF. Here the CDR3 DNA reads TGTGCCACCACCGGGCCTTCCTACTCCTACGAGCAGTACTTC.

V is TRBV20-1 and J is TRBJ2-1, with 8 positions matching TRBD1. Per germline, CDR1 DFQATT and CDR2 SNEGSKA (reference sequence). This CDR3 has 12 residues. With 0 bases clipped from V and 10 bases from J, the junction kept 2 bases outside the gene matches. CDR3 DNA sequence: TGCAGTGCTAGAGAGACAGGGGTCGAGCAGTTCTTC. As protein: CSARETGVEQFF.

The chain recombines TRBV6-1 with TRBJ2-7; tentatively, D is TRBD2 (5 bases). The CDR3 has 14 residues. Germline V gene data show CDR1 as MNHNS and CDR2 as SASEGT. V gave up 4 bases and J gave up 4 bases, with 14 bases separating them. The CDR3 spells CASSAGPGRYEQYF. The CDR3 nucleotides read TGTGCCAGCAGTGCCGGTCCGGGAAGGTACGAGCAGTACTTC.

This clonotype was seen a few times. The chain recombines TRBV7-2 with TRBJ1-2; D uncertain. Germline V lookup: CDR1 SGHTA, CDR2 FQGNSA. V was cut by 5 bases and J by 4 bases, with 23 bases left in between. The CDR3 spans 17 residues. The DNA of the CDR3 is TGTGCCAGCAGCCCGCAAGTCGCGACCACGCCCGGCTATGGCTACACCTTC. Its protein product is CASSPQVATTPGYGYTF.

This clonotype was observed a few times. The rearrangement joins TRBV6-6 to TRBJ2-7; 11 bases map to TRBD2. This CDR3 spans 15 amino acids. The ends lost 6 bases at V and 2 bases at J; junction bases unmatched: 6. Germline loops: CDR1 MNHNY, CDR2 SVGAGI (reference sequence). The CDR3 reads CASSTTSGGAYEQYF. Here the CDR3 DNA reads TGTGCCAGCAGCACCACTAGCGGGGGTGCCTACGAGCAGTACTTC.

The sample holds a few counts of this clonotype. This chain links TRBV29-1 with TRBJ1-1; D ambiguous. The germline CDR1 and CDR2 sequences are SQVTM and ANQGSEA. Trimming took off 4 bases at V and 0 bases at J, with 9 bases between the two ends. This CDR3 has 13 residues. CDR3 sequence reads: CSVARKLNTEAFF. CDR3 nucleotide sequence: TGCAGCGTTGCCCGCAAATTGAACACTGAAGCTTTCTTT.

This clonotype was seen a few times. J is TRBJ2-3 and V is TRBV20-1, with a tentative D call TRBD2 (5 bases). The CDR3 totals 14 residues. Per the germline V gene, CDR1 is DFQATT and CDR2 is SNEGSKA (reference sequence). V dropped 3 bases and J dropped 10 bases, with 20 bases sitting between them. The CDR3 coding sequence is TGCAGTGCTAGCCGGGGTATCTCAACTTCGGCGCAGTATTTT. This codes for CSASRGISTSAQYF.

The V call is TRBV27, the J call TRBJ1-6; D is uncertain. This CDR3 has 16 amino acids. V lost 6 bases, J lost 7 bases, and 19 bases lay in between. The germline CDR1 and CDR2 sequences are MNHEY and SMNVEV (reference sequence). DNA of the CDR3: TGTGCCAGCAGCCCAAGGGCGGCGCCGGGGAATTCACCCCTCCACTTT. Translating gives CASSPRAAPGNSPLHF.

This clonotype was recorded a few times. This sequence joins TRBV9 and TRBJ1-2; D not resolved. The CDR3 is 14 residues long. Germline values: CDR1 SGDLS, CDR2 YYNGEE. Trimming stripped 5 bases from V and 1 base from J, with 12 bases between. For the CDR3, the DNA is TGTGCCAGCAGTTTAACGGCAGATAACTATGGCTACACCTTC. As protein: CASSLTADNYGYTF.

This clonotype was seen only a few times. This chain links TRBV12-3 or TRBV12-4 with TRBJ2-3, with D possibly TRBD1 on 5 matching bases. V lost 3 bases, J lost 5 bases, and 12 bases lay in between. This CDR3 contains 14 residues. For the CDR3, the DNA is TGTGCCAGCAGTTTTCTCGGCACAGGAGATACGCAGTATTTT. Translation gives CASSFLGTGDTQYF.

The rearrangement uses TRBV6-2 or TRBV6-3 and TRBJ2-1, with 11 bases aligning to TRBD1. The germline V gene has CDR1 MNHEY and CDR2 SVGEGT. The J segment lost 4 bases and the V segment lost 5 bases, leaving 4 bases of the junction unmatched. This CDR3 is built from 15 residues. The CDR3 reads CASSRTGGGYNEQFF. Written as DNA, the CDR3 is TGTGCCAGCAGTCGGACAGGGGGCGGATACAATGAGCAGTTCTTC.

This clonotype was observed a handful of times. V is TRBV5-6 and J is TRBJ1-2; D is ambiguous. V was cut by 6 bases and J by 2 bases, with 14 bases left in between. In germline, CDR1 is SGHDT, CDR2 YYEEEE. This CDR3 is built from 14 residues. The CDR3 region has the DNA TGTGCCAGCACCTCTGAGACACGGAACTATGGCTACACCTTC. This codes for CASTSETRNYGYTF.

This clonotype has a handful of counts. This chain connects TRBV5-6 to TRBJ2-2; 8 bases are a match to TRBD2. V dropped 4 bases and J dropped 4; count of bases not matched to a gene: 6. CDR1 is SGHDT and CDR2 is YYEEEE in the germline V gene. This CDR3 has 15 residues. Here the CDR3 DNA reads TGTGCCAGCAGCCCGGGGGGGCGAAGCACCGGGGAGCTGTTTTTT. Protein: CASSPGGRSTGELFF.

The chain uses TRBV12-3 or TRBV12-4 and TRBJ1-6, with 10 nucleotides matching TRBD1. The CDR3 has 17 residues. With 5 bases clipped from V and 10 bases from J, the junction kept 14 bases outside the gene matches. CDR3 sequence: CASSRGGQGLGGSPLHF. The CDR3 DNA reads as TGTGCCAGCAGTCGCGGGGGACAGGGGCTCGGGGGGTCACCCCTCCACTTT.